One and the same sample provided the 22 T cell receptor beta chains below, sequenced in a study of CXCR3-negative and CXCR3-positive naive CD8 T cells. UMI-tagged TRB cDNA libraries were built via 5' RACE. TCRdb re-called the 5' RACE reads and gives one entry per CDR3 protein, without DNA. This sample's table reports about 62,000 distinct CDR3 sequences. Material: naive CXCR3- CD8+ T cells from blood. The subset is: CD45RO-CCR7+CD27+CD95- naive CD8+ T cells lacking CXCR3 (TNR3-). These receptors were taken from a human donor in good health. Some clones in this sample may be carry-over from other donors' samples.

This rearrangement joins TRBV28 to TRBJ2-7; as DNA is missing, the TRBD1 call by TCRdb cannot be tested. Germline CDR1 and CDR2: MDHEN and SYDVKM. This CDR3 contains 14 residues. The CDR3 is CASSYRGGGDEQYF.

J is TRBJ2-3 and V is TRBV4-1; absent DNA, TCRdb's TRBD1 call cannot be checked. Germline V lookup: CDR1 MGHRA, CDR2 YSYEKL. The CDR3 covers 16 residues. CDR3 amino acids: CASTGFLQGFADTQYF.

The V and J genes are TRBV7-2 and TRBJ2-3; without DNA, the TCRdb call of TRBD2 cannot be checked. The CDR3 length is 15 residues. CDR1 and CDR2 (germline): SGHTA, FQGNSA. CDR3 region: CASSASPIFSDTQYF.

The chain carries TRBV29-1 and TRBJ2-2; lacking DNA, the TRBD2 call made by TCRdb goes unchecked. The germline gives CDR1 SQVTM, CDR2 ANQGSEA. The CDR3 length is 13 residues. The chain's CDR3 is CSGGTSATGELFF.

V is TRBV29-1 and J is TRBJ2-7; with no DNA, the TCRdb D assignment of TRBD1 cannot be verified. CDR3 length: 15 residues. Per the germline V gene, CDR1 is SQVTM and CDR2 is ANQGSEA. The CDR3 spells CSVVSPQQGFHEQYF.

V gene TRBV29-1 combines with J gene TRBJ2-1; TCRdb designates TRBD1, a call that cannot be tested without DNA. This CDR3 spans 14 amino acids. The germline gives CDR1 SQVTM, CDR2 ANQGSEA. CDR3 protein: CSVEGPGRSNEQFF.

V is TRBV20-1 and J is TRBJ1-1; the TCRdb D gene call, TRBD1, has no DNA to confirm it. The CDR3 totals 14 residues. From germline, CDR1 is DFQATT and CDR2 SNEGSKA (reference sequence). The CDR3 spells CSARHWGGNTEAFF.

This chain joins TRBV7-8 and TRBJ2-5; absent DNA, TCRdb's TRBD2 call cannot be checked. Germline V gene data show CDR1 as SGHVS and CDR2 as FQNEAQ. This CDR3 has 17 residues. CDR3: CASSLFWLAGGQETRYF.

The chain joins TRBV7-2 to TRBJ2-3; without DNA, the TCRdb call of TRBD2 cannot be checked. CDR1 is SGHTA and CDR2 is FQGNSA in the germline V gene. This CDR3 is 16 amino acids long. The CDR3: CASSLDLRGGGDTQYF.

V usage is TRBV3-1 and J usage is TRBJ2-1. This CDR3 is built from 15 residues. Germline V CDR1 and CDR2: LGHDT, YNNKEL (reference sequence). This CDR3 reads CASSQDSGSDNEQFF.

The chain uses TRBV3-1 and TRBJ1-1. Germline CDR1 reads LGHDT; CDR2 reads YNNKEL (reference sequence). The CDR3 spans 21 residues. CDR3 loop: CASSQDRLTFFPGGLGTEAFF.

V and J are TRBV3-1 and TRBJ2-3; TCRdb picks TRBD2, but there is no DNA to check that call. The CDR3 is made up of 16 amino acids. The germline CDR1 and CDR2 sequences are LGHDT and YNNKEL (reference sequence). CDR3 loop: CASSQLIAGSTDTQYF.

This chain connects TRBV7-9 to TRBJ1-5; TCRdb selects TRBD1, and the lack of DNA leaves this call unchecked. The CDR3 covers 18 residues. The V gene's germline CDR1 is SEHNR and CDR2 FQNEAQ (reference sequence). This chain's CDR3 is CASSQDSVGQGLRQPQHF.

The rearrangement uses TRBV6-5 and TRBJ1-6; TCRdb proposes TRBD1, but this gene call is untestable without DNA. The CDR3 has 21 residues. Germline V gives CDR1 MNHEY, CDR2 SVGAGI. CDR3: CASSRKRTGTGGAWGNSPLHF.

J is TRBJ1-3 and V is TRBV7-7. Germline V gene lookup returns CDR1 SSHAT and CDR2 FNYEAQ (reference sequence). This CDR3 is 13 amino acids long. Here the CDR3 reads CASSTRFGNTIYF.

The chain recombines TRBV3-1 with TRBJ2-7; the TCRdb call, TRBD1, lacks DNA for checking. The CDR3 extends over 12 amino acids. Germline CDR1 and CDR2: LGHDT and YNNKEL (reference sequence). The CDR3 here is CASSPPGHEQYF.

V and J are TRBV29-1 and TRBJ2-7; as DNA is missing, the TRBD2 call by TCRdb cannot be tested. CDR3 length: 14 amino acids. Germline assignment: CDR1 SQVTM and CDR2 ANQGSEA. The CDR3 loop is CSVEGAGSSYEQYF.

This chain's CDR3 is CASSQGTGYTF. This chain joins TRBV10-2 and TRBJ1-2. The germline gives CDR1 WSHSY, CDR2 SAAADI. CDR3 size: 11 residues.

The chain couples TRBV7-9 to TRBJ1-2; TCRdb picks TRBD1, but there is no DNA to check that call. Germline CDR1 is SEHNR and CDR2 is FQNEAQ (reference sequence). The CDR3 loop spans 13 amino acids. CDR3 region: CASSLSQGDGYTF.

This chain's CDR3 is CASSSVPGTVGETQYF. The chain combines TRBV6-6 with TRBJ2-5; TCRdb selects TRBD1, and the lack of DNA leaves this call unchecked. Germline CDR1 MNHNY, CDR2 SVGAGI (reference sequence). The CDR3 is 16 residues long.

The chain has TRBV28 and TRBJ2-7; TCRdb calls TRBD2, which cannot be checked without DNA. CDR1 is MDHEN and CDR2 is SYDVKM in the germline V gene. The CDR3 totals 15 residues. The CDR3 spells CASSFPSGGADEQYF.

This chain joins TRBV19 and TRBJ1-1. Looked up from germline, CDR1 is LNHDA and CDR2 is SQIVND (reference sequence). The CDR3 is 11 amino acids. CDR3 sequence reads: CASSIRGEAFF.